Listed below are T cell receptor beta chains from one sample, sequenced in a study of blood T cell repertoires in COVID-19. The protocol was immunoSEQ multiplex PCR, while the TCRdb copy is restricted to in-frame clones and leaves out a portion. The table shows 89,000 or so clones, with about 95% occurring only once. Sequencing was done on a sample of peripheral blood. Every receptor here comes from a human donor with active COVID-19. The donor label of this sample is uncertain. Both conserved end residues are part of each CDR3. Clone size, where shown, is once, few, many, or a class for clones that have expanded.

size | J | V | CDR3
NA | TRBJ1-4 | TRBV4-1 | CASARAGDEKLFF
once | TRBJ2-7 | TRBV2 | CASSEERGHYEQYF
NA | TRBJ2-1 | TRBV11-3 | CASSLEGTSGSLPQFF
NA | TRBJ2-1 | TRBV5-4 | CASSLRRLAGVGEQFF
NA | TRBJ1-2 | TRBV5-1 | CASREVYGYTF
NA | TRBJ1-1 | TRBV19 | CASSMTEGTEAFF
once | TRBJ2-2 | TRBV24-1 | CATSATGGDLTGELFF
NA | TRBJ1-1 | TRBV18 | CASSIGTEGNTEAFF
NA | TRBJ2-2 | TRBV6-6 | CASRRTFTGGNTGELFF
NA | TRBJ1-1 | TRBV11-1 | CASSTDSMNTEAFF
NA | TRBJ1-2 | TRBV19 | CASSTPGTAYGYTF
NA | TRBJ2-5 | TRBV11-3 | CASSSPRAGQGTQYF
NA | TRBJ2-3 | TRBV10-3 | CAISQGLAVDTQYF
NA | TRBJ2-7 | TRBV29-1 | CSYSTGSEQYF
NA | TRBJ1-3 | TRBV11-2 | CASSLFGESGNTIYF
NA | TRBJ2-1 | TRBV24-1 | CATSEPTGTSGSSYNEQFF
NA | TRBJ2-3 | TRBV10-3 | CAISESGTGATDTQYF
NA | TRBJ1-1 | TRBV2 | CASRYRGQNTEAFF
NA | TRBJ2-1 | TRBV30 | CAWSPTRKLRLQFF
NA | TRBJ1-5 | TRBV28 | CASSLLTVSQGGQPQHF
NA | TRBJ2-2 | TRBV7-6 | CASSLGLAGGTGELFF
NA | TRBJ1-3 | TRBV12-3/TRBV12-4 | CASRKTGSVYF
NA | TRBJ2-5 | TRBV3-1/TRBV3-2 | CASSRQRSNFWGAGTQYF
NA | TRBJ2-2 | TRBV18 | CASSPPGQGDGELFF
NA | TRBJ2-4 | TRBV12-3/TRBV12-4 | CASSARARNIQYF
NA | TRBJ2-1 | TRBV3-1/TRBV3-2 | CASTLAGGPYNEQFF